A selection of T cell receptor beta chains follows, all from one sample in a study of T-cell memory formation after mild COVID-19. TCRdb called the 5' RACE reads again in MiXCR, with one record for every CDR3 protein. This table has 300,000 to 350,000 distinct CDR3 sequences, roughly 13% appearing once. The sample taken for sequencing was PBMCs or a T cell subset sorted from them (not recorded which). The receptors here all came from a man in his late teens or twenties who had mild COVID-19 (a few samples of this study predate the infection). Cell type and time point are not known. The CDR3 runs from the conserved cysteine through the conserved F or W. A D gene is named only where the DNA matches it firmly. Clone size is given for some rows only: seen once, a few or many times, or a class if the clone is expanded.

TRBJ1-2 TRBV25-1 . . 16 CASSEFGTLFLHGYTF TGTGCCAGCAGTGAATTTGGGACTCTCTTCTTGCATGGCTACACCTTC
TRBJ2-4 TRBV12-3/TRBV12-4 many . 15 CASRNRPIGGDIQYF TGTGCCAGCAGGAACCGACCCATAGGCGGTGACATTCAGTACTTC
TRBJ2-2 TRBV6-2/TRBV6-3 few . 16 CASSYSYSANTGELFF TGTGCCAGCAGTTACTCGTACAGCGCGAACACCGGGGAGCTGTTTTTT
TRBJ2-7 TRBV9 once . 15 CASSFRDWGSYEQYF TGTGCCAGCAGCTTCCGGGACTGGGGGTCCTACGAGCAGTACTTC
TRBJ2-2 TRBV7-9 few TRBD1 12 CASSTGQGAKFF TGTGCCAGCAGCACCGGACAGGGGGCCAAGTTTTTT
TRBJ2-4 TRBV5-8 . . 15 CASSLVAVSKNIQYF TGTGCCAGCAGCTTGGTGGCGGTGAGCAAAAACATTCAGTACTTC
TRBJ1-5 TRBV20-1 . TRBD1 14 CSARDRYLRQPQHF TGCAGTGCTAGGGACAGGTATTTGAGACAGCCCCAGCATTTT
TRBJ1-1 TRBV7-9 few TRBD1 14 CASSLQGAYTEAFF TGTGCCAGCAGCTTACAGGGGGCATATACTGAAGCTTTCTTT
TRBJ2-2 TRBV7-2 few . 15 CASSLRWGNTGELFF TGTGCCAGCAGCTTACGCTGGGGGAACACCGGGGAGCTGTTTTTT
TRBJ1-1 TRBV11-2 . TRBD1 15 CASSPGGQGDTEAFF TGTGCCAGCAGCCCTGGCGGCCAGGGGGACACTGAAGCTTTCTTT
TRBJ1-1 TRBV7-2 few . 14 CASSWDRENTEAFF TGTGCCAGCAGCTGGGATCGGGAGAACACTGAAGCTTTCTTT
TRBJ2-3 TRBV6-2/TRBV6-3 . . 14 CASRWDPGRDTQYF TGTGCCAGCAGATGGGACCCAGGACGAGATACGCAGTATTTT
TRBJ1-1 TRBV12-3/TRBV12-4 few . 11 CASSPGGGPFF TGTGCCAGCAGCCCGGGGGGCGGGCCTTTCTTT
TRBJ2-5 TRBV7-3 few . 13 CASSLFRGETQYF TGTGCCAGCAGCTTATTCCGGGGGGAGACCCAGTACTTC
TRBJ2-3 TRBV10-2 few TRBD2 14 CASRTSGASDTQYF TGCGCCAGCCGGACTAGCGGGGCATCCGATACGCAGTATTTT
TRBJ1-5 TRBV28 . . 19 CASSQSWGSYGVGNQPQHF TGTGCCAGCAGCCAATCTTGGGGCTCGTATGGTGTAGGCAATCAGCCCCAGCATTTT
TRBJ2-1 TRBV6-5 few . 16 CASSIKGVPPLNEQFF TGTGCCAGCAGCATCAAAGGGGTTCCCCCGCTGAATGAGCAGTTCTTC
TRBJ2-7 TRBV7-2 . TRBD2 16 CASSPGLAGTFYEQYF TGTGCCAGCAGCCCCGGACTAGCGGGGACCTTTTACGAGCAGTACTTC
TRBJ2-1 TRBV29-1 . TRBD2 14 CSVRGTSGRDEQFF TGCAGCGTTAGGGGGACTAGCGGGCGCGATGAGCAGTTCTTC
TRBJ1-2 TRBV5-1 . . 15 CASSLDRTLNYGYTF TGCGCCAGCAGCTTGGACAGGACCCTTAACTATGGCTACACCTTC
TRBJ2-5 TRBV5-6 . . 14 CASSLPQGQETQYF TGTGCCAGCAGCTTGCCTCAGGGCCAAGAGACCCAGTACTTC
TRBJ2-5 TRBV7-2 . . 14 CASSSLSEKETQYF TGTGCCAGCAGCTCCCTGTCGGAGAAAGAGACCCAGTACTTC
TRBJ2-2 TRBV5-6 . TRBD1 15 CASIGDRGYTGELFF TGTGCCAGCATCGGAGACAGGGGGTACACCGGGGAGCTGTTTTTT
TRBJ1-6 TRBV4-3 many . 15 CASSQDQGRDSPLHF TGCGCCAGCAGCCAAGATCAGGGTAGGGATTCACCCCTCCACTTT
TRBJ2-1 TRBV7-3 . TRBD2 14 CASSPTSGANEQFF TGTGCCAGCAGCCCTACTAGCGGGGCGAATGAGCAGTTCTTC
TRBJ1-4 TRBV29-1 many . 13 CSDRTYTSVKLFF TGCAGCGACCGGACGTATACCAGCGTAAAACTGTTTTTT
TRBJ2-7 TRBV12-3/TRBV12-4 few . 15 CASSAQFNPTYEQYF TGTGCCAGCAGTGCACAGTTCAATCCTACCTACGAGCAGTACTTC
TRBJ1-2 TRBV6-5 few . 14 CASSWDGTNYGYTF TGTGCCAGCAGTTGGGACGGAACTAACTATGGCTACACCTTC
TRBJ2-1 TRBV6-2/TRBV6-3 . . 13 CASSNRVDNEQFF TGTGCCAGCAGTAACAGGGTTGACAATGAGCAGTTCTTC
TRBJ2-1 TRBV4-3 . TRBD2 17 CASSQEVAGVSYNEQFF TGCGCCAGCAGCCAAGAGGTAGCGGGGGTGTCCTACAATGAGCAGTTCTTC
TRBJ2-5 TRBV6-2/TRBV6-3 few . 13 CASRTASRETQYF TGTGCCAGCAGGACAGCCTCCAGGGAGACCCAGTACTTC
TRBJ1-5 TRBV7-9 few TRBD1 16 CASSSTGGSRNQPQHF TGTGCCAGCAGCTCGACAGGGGGGTCGAGGAATCAGCCCCAGCATTTT
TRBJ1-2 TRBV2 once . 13 CASSPDGVYGYTF TGTGCCAGCAGCCCGGACGGCGTTTATGGCTACACCTTC
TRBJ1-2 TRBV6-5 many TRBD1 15 CASSLQGAGGYGYTF TGTGCCAGCAGCCTACAGGGGGCAGGAGGCTATGGCTACACCTTC
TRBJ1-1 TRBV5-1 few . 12 CASMEGSTEAFF TGCGCCAGCATGGAAGGGTCAACTGAAGCTTTCTTT
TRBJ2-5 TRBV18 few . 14 CASSLQVEGETQYF TGTGCCAGCTCCTTACAGGTGGAAGGGGAGACCCAGTACTTC
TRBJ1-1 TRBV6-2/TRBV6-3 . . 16 CASSYTLQGLATEAFF TGTGCCAGCAGTTATACCCTACAGGGATTGGCCACTGAAGCTTTCTTT
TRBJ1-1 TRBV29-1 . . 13 CSVEFVRDTEAFF TGCAGCGTTGAATTTGTTCGGGACACTGAAGCTTTCTTT
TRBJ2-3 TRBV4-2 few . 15 CASSHRQPSTDTQYF TGTGCCAGCAGCCACCGACAGCCTAGCACAGATACGCAGTATTTT
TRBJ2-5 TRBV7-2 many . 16 CASSQEPRGGRKTQYF TGTGCCAGCAGCCAAGAGCCCAGGGGTGGGAGAAAGACCCAGTACTTC
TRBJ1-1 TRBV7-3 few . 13 CASSSTGTTEAFF TGTGCCAGCAGCTCAACAGGGACCACTGAAGCTTTCTTT
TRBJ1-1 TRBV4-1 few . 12 CASRQGRGAAFF TGCGCCAGCAGGCAGGGACGGGGAGCGGCTTTCTTT
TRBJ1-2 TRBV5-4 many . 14 CASRMGDRNYGYTF TGTGCCAGCAGAATGGGGGACCGTAACTATGGCTACACCTTC
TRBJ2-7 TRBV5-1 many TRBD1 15 CASSSQGAPAYEQYF TGCGCCAGCAGCTCACAGGGGGCGCCGGCCTACGAGCAGTACTTC